This T cell receptor beta chain was sequenced during a study of blood T cells in healthy people across ages (dated by TCRdb to about 2015). Regarding the research as a whole: Template switching captured roughly one uniquely barcoded TCR beta cDNA molecule per two T cells in model experiments. The study measured age-related changes in TCR beta repertoire diversity using deep sequencing normalized with unique cDNA molecular identifiers. Four age groups were formed from the donors: young (average approximately 16 years), middle-aged (just under 40), aged (roughly 58) and long-lived (less than 85). To avoid experimental bias, donors of different ages were randomly spread across the sequencing lanes. Two additional independent replicas of 1 million unique cDNA reads from the same blood draw were analyzed for two donors (one aged 18 to 29 and one aged 80 or older). What the work shows at the level of the full study, not this receptor alone: Because the CMV infection status of the donors was unknown, age-related changes in expanded clonotypes may potentially have been confounded. Compared with the aged group, the long-lived group had more naive CD4+ T cells, fewer expanded clones and increased TCR diversity, suggesting age selection. A strong correlation was found between observed TCR beta diversity and the percentage of naive T cells measured by flow cytometry. Since profiling was done on bulk unsorted PBMCs, naive and antigen-experienced compartments could not be conclusively compared. Estimates of total diversity based on one million sequenced T cells were regarded as lower bounds and as underestimates. As age increased, observed TCR beta diversity per million T cells dropped in a roughly linear way, and a significant reduction was already evident by age 40.

Donors were around 37 systemically healthy Caucasian individuals from Russia aged about 6 to 100 years. Roughly 9 milliliters of peripheral blood were drawn from each donor into EDTA-treated Vacutainer tubes. Ficoll-Paque density-gradient centrifugation was used to isolate PBMCs, with at least 6 million obtained per sample. Trizol reagent was used to extract total RNA from PBMCs, with at least 5 micrograms per sample. The percentages of naive CD45RAhigh/CD27high T cells were determined by flow cytometry on a PBMC aliquot from every donor. Receptor amplification or capture employed 5' RACE. The data were produced on an Illumina HiSeq 2500. A second PCR of roughly 6 to 11 cycles was run with a J-beta primer mix and a sample-barcoded 5' primer. Each TCR beta cDNA molecule received a unique molecular identifier from a template-switch 5' adaptor carrying 12 random nucleotides. Each sample yielded at least 3 million CDR3-containing paired-end reads. The Mint cDNA synthesis kit, primed by a TRBC-specific oligonucleotide, was used to synthesize first-strand cDNA from all RNA. All cDNA was treated with uracil-DNA glycosylase and then went through a first 18-cycle PCR with the universal primers M1SS and BC2_uni_R. Turning to the authors' computational methods: For normalization, 1 million high-quality reads, each with a distinct molecular identifier, were randomly selected from each sample. Reads sharing molecular identifiers were discarded rather than binned into consensus sequences. MiTCR, with a Q25 quality threshold and the strictest error-elimination algorithm, was used for CDR3 identification, clonotype clustering and error correction. Lower-bound total TCR beta diversity was estimated with a nonparametric unseen species model using Euler transformation. The public reads were run again by TCRdb, first through fastp at Q25 and then through MiXCR, and only productive beta chains were kept. Here each entry gathers all rows of one CDR3 protein and keeps the most common genes and DNA. TCRdb's processing, not the study's, gives the V and J calls here. The sample table holds about 1.8 million distinct CDR3 sequences, of which less than 50% were seen once. The ten largest clones capture more than 2% of the sample.

In this sample, this clonotype turned up a few times. No cognate antigen has been identified for it. No per-base quality is available; no much larger clone lies one base away. The TCR sequence derives from a woman between 40 and 55 years old in good health. The sample was blood.

CDR3 loop: CASSSQTSGVDEQFF. The DNA sequence is given as TGCGCCAGCAGCTCCCAGACTAGCGGGGTTGATGAGCAGTTCTTC. The chain joins TRBV4-3 to TRBJ2-1, with 11 central nucleotides matching TRBD2. Via the germline V gene, CDR1 is LGHNA and CDR2 YSLEER. From V the trimming removes 5 bases and from J it removes 8 bases, while the gene matches leave 8 bases of the junction unaccounted for. The CDR3 goes from the cysteine to the phenylalanine over 15 residues. The kept DNA is CDR3 alone, 45 bases in frame from the first base.